This T cell receptor beta chain was retrieved from a study of control samples from healthy donors and cancer patients. The protocol was immunoSEQ multiplex PCR, while the TCRdb copy is restricted to in-frame clones and leaves out a portion. The sample comprises roughly 120,000 clones, 85% to 95% of which are singletons, and 1.5% to 2% rests with the top ten. The CDR3 length is 15 residues. V was cut by 2 bases and J by 1 base, with 12 bases left in between. The germline gives CDR1 SGHKS, CDR2 YYEKEE (reference sequence). The chain employs TRBV5-5 and TRBJ1-1, with D unclear. Sequenced material: PBMCs. The clonotype comes from a man in his fifties with head and neck cancer. CDR3 nucleotide sequence: TGTGCCAGCAGCTTATTCCTAATACCGAACACTGAAGCTTTCTTT. Translation: CASSLFLIPNTEAFF.